Following are 16 T cell receptor beta chains from one sample sequenced in a study of T-cell memory formation after mild COVID-19. TCRdb re-analysed the 5' RACE reads in MiXCR, keeping a single row per CDR3 protein. The table includes about 430,000 distinct CDR3 sequences, roughly 24% detected once. The specimen sequenced was PBMCs or a T cell subset sorted from them (not recorded which). The receptors were gathered from an adult woman who had mild COVID-19 (a few samples of this study predate the infection). Cell type and time point are not known.

The chain combines TRBV5-1 with TRBJ2-7; D not certain. V shed 0 bases and J shed 1 base, with 17 bases lying between them. This CDR3 has 17 residues. Germline lookup yields CDR1 SGHRS and CDR2 YFSETQ. CDR3 region: CASSLAGSGPNSYEQYF. CDR3 DNA: TGCGCCAGCAGCTTGGCTGGATCGGGTCCTAATTCCTACGAGCAGTACTTC.

The chain carries TRBV7-2 and TRBJ2-3, with TRBD2 matching over 7 bases. There are 16 residues in the CDR3. The V segment lost 5 bases and the J segment 2 bases; nucleotides outside the gene matches: 10. Germline V gene lookup returns CDR1 SGHTA and CDR2 FQGNSA. In DNA, the CDR3 is TGTGCCAGCAGCCTTGGCCCAGCGGGGACCACAGATACGCAGTATTTT. Its protein product is CASSLGPAGTTDTQYF.

This clonotype was seen only a few times. The chain couples TRBV6-5 to TRBJ1-1; D remains unclear. The V gene's germline CDR1 is MNHEY and CDR2 SVGAGI. Trimming removed 3 bases at V and 7 bases at J, with 9 bases between. This CDR3 has 12 residues. CDR3 nucleotide sequence: TGTGCCAGCAGTTATAGACGGGGTGAAGCTTTCTTT. It is translated as CASSYRRGEAFF.

This clonotype was detected only a few times. The J gene is TRBJ2-5, the V gene TRBV12-3 or TRBV12-4; no reliable D call. The CDR3 totals 13 residues. The V end lost 7 bases, the J end lost 5 bases, and 14 bases lay between the germline ends. The CDR3 region has the DNA TGTGCCAGCAACCCTAGACACGGGGAGACCCAGTACTTC. The encoded protein is CASNPRHGETQYF.

This chain joins TRBV6-2 or TRBV6-3 and TRBJ1-6; D remains ambiguous. Trimming pared 5 bases from V and 9 bases from J, leaving 17 bases between. The V gene's germline CDR1 is MNHEY and CDR2 SVGEGT. This CDR3 comprises 15 residues. The CDR3 region is CASSISLRDSSPLHF. The CDR3 nucleotides read TGTGCCAGCAGTATATCCCTGAGAGATTCTTCACCCCTCCACTTT.

This sequence joins TRBV24-1 and TRBJ1-2, with D unresolved. V shed 6 bases and J shed 8 bases, with 12 bases lying between them. The CDR3 runs 12 residues. Germline V gene lookup returns CDR1 KGHDR and CDR2 SFDVKD. CDR3 protein: CATSQDGLGYTF. CDR3 nucleotide sequence: TGTGCCACCAGTCAGGACGGCTTGGGCTACACCTTC.

V gene TRBV20-1 combines with J gene TRBJ1-2; D perhaps matches TRBD1 (5 bases). The CDR3 loop spans 14 amino acids. CDR1 is DFQATT, CDR2 SNEGSKA, per germline (reference sequence). With 3 bases removed from V and 3 bases from J, the gap between germline ends came to 14 bases. The CDR3 spells CSASMDNSHYGYTF. The CDR3 DNA sequence: TGCAGTGCTAGCATGGACAACAGCCACTATGGCTACACCTTC.

This chain uses TRBV6-4 with TRBJ1-1, with D hard to call. CDR3 size: 13 residues. Germline loops: CDR1 MRHNA, CDR2 SNTAGT. The V gene lost 3 bases and the J gene lost 1 base, with 6 bases spanning the gap. In DNA form, the CDR3 reads TGTGCCAGCAGTGAAACGGGGAACACTGAAGCTTTCTTT. It encodes CASSETGNTEAFF.

A few counts support this clonotype. The rearrangement links TRBV20-1 to TRBJ2-3, with a tentative D call TRBD1 (5 bases). Per the germline V gene, CDR1 is DFQATT and CDR2 is SNEGSKA (reference sequence). The ends were cut back, 5 bases at V and 7 bases at J, with 13 bases in the middle. The CDR3 extends over 12 amino acids. The CDR3: CSAGAVTHTQYF. For the CDR3, the DNA is TGCAGTGCTGGGGCAGTCACCCATACGCAGTATTTT.

A few counts support this clonotype. V usage is TRBV7-6 and J usage is TRBJ2-3, with 8 positions matching TRBD2. Germline V gene data show CDR1 as SGHVS and CDR2 as FNYEAQ. This CDR3 contains 16 residues. Germline trimming cut 1 base from V and 2 bases from J; bases unmatched to any gene: 5. CDR3 loop: CASSLEASGPTDTQYF. The CDR3 region has the DNA TGTGCCAGCAGCTTAGAGGCTAGCGGGCCCACAGATACGCAGTATTTT.

This chain joins TRBV28 and TRBJ2-2; tentatively, D is TRBD2 (6 bases). The CDR3 has 13 amino acids. CDR1 and CDR2 (germline): MDHEN, SYDVKM. V lost 4 bases and J 8 bases, leaving 11 bases between the germline ends. This CDR3 is CASSSWEEGELFF. The CDR3 DNA is TGTGCCAGCAGTTCCTGGGAGGAGGGGGAGCTGTTTTTT.

Only a few counts were recorded for this clonotype. The chain combines TRBV7-2 with TRBJ1-2; D not resolved. Germline CDR1 reads SGHTA; CDR2 reads FQGNSA. The V and J ends lost 1 base and 6 bases respectively, with 9 bases between them. This CDR3 has 13 amino acids. CDR3 sequence (DNA): TGTGCCAGCAGCTTAGGGGGAGTACATGGCTACACCTTC. Its translation is CASSLGGVHGYTF.

The genes are TRBV7-2 and TRBJ2-3; D gene uncertain. There are 12 residues in the CDR3. Trimming stripped 5 bases from V and 6 bases from J, with 9 bases between. Germline CDR1 SGHTA, CDR2 FQGNSA. CDR3 DNA sequence: TGTGCCAGCAGCACCCCGGTGGATACGCAGTATTTT. As protein: CASSTPVDTQYF.

This chain uses TRBV29-1 with TRBJ1-5, with 7 bases identical to TRBD1. The CDR3 covers 13 residues. V shed 5 bases, J shed 4 bases, and the junction held 5 bases outside the gene matches. Germline V gives CDR1 SQVTM, CDR2 ANQGSEA. DNA of the CDR3: TGCAGCGTTACTACAGGGGTGAATCAGCCCCAGCATTTT. This encodes CSVTTGVNQPQHF.

This chain joins TRBV20-1 and TRBJ1-4, with a weak D call TRBD1 (5 bases). CDR3 length: 15 residues. From germline, CDR1 is DFQATT and CDR2 SNEGSKA (reference sequence). Trimming pared 6 bases from V and 7 bases from J, leaving 21 bases between. Here the CDR3 reads CSASPTGTLGEKLFF. As DNA, the CDR3 is TGCAGTGCATCCCCAACGGGGACCCTCGGTGAAAAACTGTTTTTT.

The rearrangement joins TRBV4-3 to TRBJ1-2; D may be TRBD1 (6 bases). With 0 bases removed from V and 3 bases from J, the gap between germline ends came to 11 bases. The CDR3 loop spans 15 amino acids. The V gene's germline CDR1 is LGHNA and CDR2 YSLEER. CDR3 bases: TGCGCCAGCAGCCAAGAAGGGGGTTCTTACTATGGCTACACCTTC. Translation: CASSQEGGSYYGYTF.